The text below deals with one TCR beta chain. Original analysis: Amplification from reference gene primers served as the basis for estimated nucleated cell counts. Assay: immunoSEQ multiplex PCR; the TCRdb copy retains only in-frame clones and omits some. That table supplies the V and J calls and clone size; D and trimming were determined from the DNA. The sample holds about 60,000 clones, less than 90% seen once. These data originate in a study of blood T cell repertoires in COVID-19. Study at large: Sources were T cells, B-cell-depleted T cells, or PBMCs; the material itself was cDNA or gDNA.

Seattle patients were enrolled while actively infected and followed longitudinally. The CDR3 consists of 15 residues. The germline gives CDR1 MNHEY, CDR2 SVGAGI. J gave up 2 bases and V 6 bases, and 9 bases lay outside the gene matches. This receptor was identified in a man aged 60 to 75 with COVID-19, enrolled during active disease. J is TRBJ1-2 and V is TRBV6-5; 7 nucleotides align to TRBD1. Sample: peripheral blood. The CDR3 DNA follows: TGTGCCAGCAGATCCGGGACAGAGTCGAACTATGGCTACACCTTC. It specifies CASRSGTESNYGYTF.